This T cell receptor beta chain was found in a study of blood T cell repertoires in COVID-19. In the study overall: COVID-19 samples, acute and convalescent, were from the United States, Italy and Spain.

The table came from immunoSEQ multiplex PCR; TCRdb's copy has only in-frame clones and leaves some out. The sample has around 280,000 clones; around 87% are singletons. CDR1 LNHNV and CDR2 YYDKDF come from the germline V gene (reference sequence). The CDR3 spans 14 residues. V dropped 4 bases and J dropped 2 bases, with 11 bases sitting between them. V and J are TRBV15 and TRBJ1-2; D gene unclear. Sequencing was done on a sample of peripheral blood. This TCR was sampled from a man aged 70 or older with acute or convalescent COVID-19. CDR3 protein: CATSIRVPNYGYTF. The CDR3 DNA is TGTGCCACCAGCATCCGGGTCCCAAACTATGGCTACACCTTC.